The entry below describes one TCR beta chain. This entry comes from a study of blood T cells in healthy people across ages. The V end was cut by 0 bases, the J end by 5 bases, with 13 bases between. The CDR3 runs 16 residues. Germline assignment: CDR1 LNHNV and CDR2 YYDKDF (reference sequence). Through a sample-barcoded 5' primer and a J-beta primer mix, a second PCR was run for roughly 7 to 11 cycles. Each CDR3 protein gets one entry after TCRdb re-called the 5' RACE reads with MiXCR. This sample has hundreds of thousands of distinct CDR3 sequences, with about 62% found just once. This receptor was taken from a man aged 30-40 years in good health. The rearrangement joins TRBV15 to TRBJ2-2; D could derive from TRBD1 or TRBD2 (5 bases each). The sequenced material came from blood. The CDR3 spells CATSRERGRWTGELFF. The CDR3 nucleotides are TGTGCCACCAGCAGAGAGAGGGGACGGTGGACCGGGGAGCTGTTTTTT.